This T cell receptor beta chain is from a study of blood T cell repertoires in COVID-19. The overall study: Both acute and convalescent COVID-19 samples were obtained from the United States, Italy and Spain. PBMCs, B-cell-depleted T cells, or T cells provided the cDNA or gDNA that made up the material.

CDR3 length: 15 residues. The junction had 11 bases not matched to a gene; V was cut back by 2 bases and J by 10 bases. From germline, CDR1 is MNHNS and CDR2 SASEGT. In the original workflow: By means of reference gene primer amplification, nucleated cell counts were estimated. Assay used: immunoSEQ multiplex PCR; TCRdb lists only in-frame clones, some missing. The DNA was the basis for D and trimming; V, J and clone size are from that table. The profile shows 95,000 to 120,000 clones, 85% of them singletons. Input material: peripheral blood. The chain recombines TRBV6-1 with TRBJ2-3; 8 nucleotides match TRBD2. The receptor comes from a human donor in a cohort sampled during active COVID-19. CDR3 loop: CASSESPGLGAPQYF. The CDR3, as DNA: TGTGCCAGCAGTGAATCCCCGGGACTAGGAGCGCCGCAGTATTTT.